The clone carrying this TCR beta chain was recorded a few times. Germline V CDR1 and CDR2: SGHDN, FVKESK. The CDR3 runs 14 residues. V lost 4 bases and J lost 4, with 13 bases in between. The sample comes from a study of response to subunit inactivated influenza vaccine. MiXCR, run by TCRdb on the RT-PCR reads, gives a single entry per CDR3 protein. The sample includes about 190,000 distinct CDR3 sequences, under 15% of them seen just once. This material consisted of CD8+ T cells sorted from PBMCs, taken less than 6 days after vaccination. The gene calls are TRBV14 and TRBJ2-5, with D possibly being TRBD1 (6 bases). The receptor was isolated from a man aged 50 to 59 who received an inactivated influenza vaccine. The CDR3 DNA is TGTGCCAGCAGCCCCAAATCAGGGGTAGAGACCCAGTACTTC. Protein product: CASSPKSGVETQYF.